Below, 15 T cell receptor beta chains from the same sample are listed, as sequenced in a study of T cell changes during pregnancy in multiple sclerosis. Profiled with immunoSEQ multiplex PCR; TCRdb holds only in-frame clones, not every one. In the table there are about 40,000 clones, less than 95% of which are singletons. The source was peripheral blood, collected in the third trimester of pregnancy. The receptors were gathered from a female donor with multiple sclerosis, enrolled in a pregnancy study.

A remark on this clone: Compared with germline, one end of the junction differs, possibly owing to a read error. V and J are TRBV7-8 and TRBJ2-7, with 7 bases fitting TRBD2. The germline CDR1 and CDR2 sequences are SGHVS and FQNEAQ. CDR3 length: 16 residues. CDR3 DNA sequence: TGTGCCAGCACCTTACGGGCGCGGGAGCCCTCCTACGAGCAGTACTTC. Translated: CASTLRAREPSYEQYF. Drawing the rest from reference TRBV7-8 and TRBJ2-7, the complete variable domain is GAGVSQSPRYKVAKRGQDVALRCDPISGHVSLFWYQQALGQGPEFLTYFQNEAQLDKSGLPSDRFFAERPEGSVSTLKIQRTQQEDSAVYLCASTLRAREPSYEQYFGPGTRLTVT.

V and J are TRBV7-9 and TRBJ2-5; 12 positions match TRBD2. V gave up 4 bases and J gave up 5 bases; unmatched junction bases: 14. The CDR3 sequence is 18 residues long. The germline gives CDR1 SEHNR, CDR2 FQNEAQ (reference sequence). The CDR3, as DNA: TGTGCCAGCAGCTCCATTCTAGCGGGGGGGCGTCCTCGGGAGACCCAGTACTTC. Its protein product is CASSSILAGGRPRETQYF.

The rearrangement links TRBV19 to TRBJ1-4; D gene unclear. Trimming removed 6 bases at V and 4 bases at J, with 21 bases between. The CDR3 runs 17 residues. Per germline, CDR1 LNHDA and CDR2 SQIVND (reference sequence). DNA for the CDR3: TGTGCCAGTAGCCGATGGCGACTTGACGACCTTAATGAAAAACTGTTTTTT. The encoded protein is CASSRWRLDDLNEKLFF.

CDR3 DNA: TGCGCCAGCAGCTGGGGTGGGGGGACTGAAGCTTTCTTT. Protein: CASSWGGGTEAFF. The rearrangement joins TRBV5-1 to TRBJ1-1, with a possible D match to TRBD1 (5 bases). Per germline, CDR1 SGHRS and CDR2 YFSETQ. CDR3 length: 13 amino acids. Deletions cut 3 bases from V and 5 bases from J, with 11 bases between.

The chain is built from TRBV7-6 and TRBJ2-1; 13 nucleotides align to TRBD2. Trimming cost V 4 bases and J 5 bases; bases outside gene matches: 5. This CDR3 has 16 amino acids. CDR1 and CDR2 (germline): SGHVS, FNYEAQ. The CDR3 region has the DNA TGTGCCAGCAGCTATCTCGGGACTAGCGGGAACAATGAGCAGTTCTTC. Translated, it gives CASSYLGTSGNNEQFF.

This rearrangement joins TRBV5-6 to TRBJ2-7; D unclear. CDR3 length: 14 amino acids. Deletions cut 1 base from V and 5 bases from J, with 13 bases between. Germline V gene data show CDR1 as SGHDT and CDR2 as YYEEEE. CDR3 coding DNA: TGTGCCAGCAGCTTGCCCCTAGGATCGGACGAGCAGTACTTC. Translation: CASSLPLGSDEQYF. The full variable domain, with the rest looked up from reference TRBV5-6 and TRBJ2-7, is DAGVTQSPTHLIKTRGQQVTLRCSPKSGHDTVSWYQQALGQGPQFIFQYYEEEERQRGNFPDRFSGHQFPNYSSELNVNALLLGDSALYLCASSLPLGSDEQYFGPGTRLTVT.

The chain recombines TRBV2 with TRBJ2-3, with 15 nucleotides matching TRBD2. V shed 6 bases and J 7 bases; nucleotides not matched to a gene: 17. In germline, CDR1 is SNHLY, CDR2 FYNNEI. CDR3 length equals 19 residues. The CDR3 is CASSRGTSGGSGLSHTQYF. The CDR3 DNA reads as TGTGCCAGCAGCCGTGGGACTAGCGGGGGGTCCGGATTGAGTCATACGCAGTATTTT. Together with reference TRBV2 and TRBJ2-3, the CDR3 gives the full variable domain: EPEVTQTPSHQVTQMGQEVILRCVPISNHLYFYWYRQILGQKVEFLVSFYNNEISEKSEIFDDQFSVERPDGSNFTLKIRSTKLEDSAMYFCASSRGTSGGSGLSHTQYFGPGTRLTVL.

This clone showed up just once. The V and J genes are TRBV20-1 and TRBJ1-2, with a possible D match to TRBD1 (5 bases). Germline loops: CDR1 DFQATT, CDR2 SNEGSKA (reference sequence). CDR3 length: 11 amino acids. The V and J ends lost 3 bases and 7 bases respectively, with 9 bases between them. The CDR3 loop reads CSASPGGGYTF. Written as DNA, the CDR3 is TGCAGTGCTAGCCCGGGGGGTGGCTACACCTTC.

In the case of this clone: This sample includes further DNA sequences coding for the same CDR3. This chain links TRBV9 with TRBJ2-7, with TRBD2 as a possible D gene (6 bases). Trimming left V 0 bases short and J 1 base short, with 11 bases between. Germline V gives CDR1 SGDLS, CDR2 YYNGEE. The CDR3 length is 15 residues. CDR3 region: CASSVAGGSSYEQYF. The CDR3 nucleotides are TGTGCCAGCAGCGTAGCCGGGGGAAGTTCCTACGAGCAGTACTTC.

Written as DNA, the CDR3 is TGTGCCAGCAGCTTGGGGGGACAGGGGGCAAATTATGGCTACACCTTC. Residues: CASSLGGQGANYGYTF. J is TRBJ1-2 and V is TRBV5-6; 12 bases fit TRBD1. CDR1 SGHDT and CDR2 YYEEEE come from the germline V gene. V was clipped by 0 bases and J by 5 bases; unmatched bases: 5. The CDR3 sequence is 16 residues long.

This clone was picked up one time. The DNA for the CDR3 is TGTGCCAGCAGTTTATTGGCAGGGAATCAGCCCCAGCATTTT. This sequence encodes CASSLLAGNQPQHF. This sequence joins TRBV27 and TRBJ1-5; tentative D call: TRBD1 (5 bases). Germline CDR1 and CDR2: MNHEY and SMNVEV (reference sequence). The CDR3 length is 14 residues. Trimming took off 1 base at V and 4 bases at J, with 8 bases between the two ends.

DNA for the CDR3: TGTGCCAGCAGCCAAGTTGGGACTCCCACCAATGAGCAGTTCTTC. Amino acids: CASSQVGTPTNEQFF. The chain joins TRBV14 to TRBJ2-1; a weak D match, TRBD2 (6 bases). The V gene lost 1 base and the J gene lost 6 bases, with 13 bases spanning the gap. This CDR3 has 15 residues. Looked up from germline, CDR1 is SGHDN and CDR2 is FVKESK.

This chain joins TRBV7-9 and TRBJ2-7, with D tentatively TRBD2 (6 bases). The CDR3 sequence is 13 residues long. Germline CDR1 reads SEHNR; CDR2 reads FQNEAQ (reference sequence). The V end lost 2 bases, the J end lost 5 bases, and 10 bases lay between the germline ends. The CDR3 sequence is CASSLMGGNEQYF. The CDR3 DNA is TGTGCCAGCAGCTTAATGGGGGGAAACGAGCAGTACTTC.

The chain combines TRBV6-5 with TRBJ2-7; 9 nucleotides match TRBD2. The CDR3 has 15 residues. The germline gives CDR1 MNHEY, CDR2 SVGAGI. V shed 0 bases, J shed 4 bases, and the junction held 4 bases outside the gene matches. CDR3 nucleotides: TGTGCCAGCAGTTACTCGGCGGGAGGGCCTTACGAGCAGTACTTC. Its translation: CASSYSAGGPYEQYF.

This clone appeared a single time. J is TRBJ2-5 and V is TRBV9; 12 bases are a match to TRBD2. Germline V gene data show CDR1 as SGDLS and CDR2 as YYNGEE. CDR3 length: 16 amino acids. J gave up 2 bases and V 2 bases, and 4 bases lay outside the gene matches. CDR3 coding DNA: TGTGCCAGCAGCGTGCTGACTAGCGGGGGACAAGAGACCCAGTACTTC. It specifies CASSVLTSGGQETQYF.